This TCR beta chain derives from a study of T-cell reconstitution after alpha-beta-depleted transplantation in children. A library of TCRbeta sequences, prepared with unique molecular identifiers, was generated. Each CDR3 protein is one row after TCRdb ran MiXCR on the PCR reads. The sample lists some 120,000 distinct CDR3 sequences, 23% occurring once. General study findings and limits: High day-60 TCRbeta diversity in some patients came from surviving recipient T cells and thymic progenitors. Counts and diversity of T cells one year after transplant came mostly from newly produced T cells. Reports say that about two months after transplant, the alpha-beta T cells came out of several hundred graft clones that had expanded.

The CDR3 sequence is 13 residues long. The V gene lost 5 bases and the J gene lost 8 bases, with 13 bases spanning the gap. This clonotype appeared a few times. Its matching antigen is unknown. Sequenced here: PBMCs, mostly from graft donor cells, sampled 180 days after TCRalphabeta/CD19-depleted stem cell transplant. The chain combines TRBV12-3 or TRBV12-4 with TRBJ2-1; D call uncertain. The receptor was isolated from a male patient between 2 and 10 years old who had a stem cell transplant for chronic granulomatous disease, so the T cells may come from the graft donor. This CDR3 reads CASSTPSGYEQFF. The CDR3 nucleotides are TGTGCCAGCAGTACCCCGAGTGGGTATGAGCAGTTCTTC.